One and the same sample provided the 23 T cell receptor beta chains below, sequenced in a study of blood T cell repertoires in COVID-19. Method: immunoSEQ multiplex PCR; TCRdb's copy keeps in-frame clones and lacks some. The sample lists fewer than 300,000 clones, roughly 90% occurring once. The specimen sequenced was PBMCs or T cells enriched from blood (not recorded which). Receptors were obtained from a young woman who had recovered from COVID-19.

This chain uses TRBV5-6 with TRBJ2-5; 9 bases are shared with TRBD2. The V gene's germline CDR1 is SGHDT and CDR2 YYEEEE. This CDR3 contains 15 residues. The trim removed 3 bases at V and 1 base at J, leaving 4 bases unmatched. The CDR3: CASSSPSGTQETQYF. The CDR3 DNA follows: TGTGCCAGCAGCTCCCCTAGCGGGACCCAAGAGACCCAGTACTTC.

This clone came up once. The chain couples TRBV5-4 to TRBJ2-3; the match to TRBD2 covers 14 bases. This CDR3 is built from 20 residues. Trimming took 2 bases from V and 1 from J; bases not matched to a gene: 12. Germline V gives CDR1 SGHNT, CDR2 YYREEE (reference sequence). CDR3 nucleotides: TGTGCCAGCAGCTTCACCGGGACTAGCGGGAGTAAGTTTGGCACAGATACGCAGTATTTT. Protein product: CASSFTGTSGSKFGTDTQYF.

The genes are TRBV6-5 and TRBJ2-1; 7 bases are a match to TRBD2. V trimming: 7 bases; J trimming: 4 bases; junction bases outside the gene matches: 7. CDR1 MNHEY and CDR2 SVGAGI come from the germline V gene. The CDR3 is made up of 14 amino acids. CDR3 loop: CASNLSGDYNEQFF. In nucleotides, the CDR3 is TGTGCCAGCAACCTAAGCGGGGATTACAATGAGCAGTTCTTC.

The chain combines TRBV7-2 with TRBJ1-1; D gene ambiguous. The CDR3 sequence is 18 residues long. V gave up 6 bases and J gave up 2 bases, with 25 bases separating them. Germline values: CDR1 SGHTA, CDR2 FQGNSA. The CDR3 here is CASRPEGAAFGVNTEAFF. The CDR3 DNA sequence: TGTGCCAGCAGACCTGAGGGTGCAGCTTTCGGGGTAAACACTGAAGCTTTCTTT.

The chain couples TRBV7-3 to TRBJ2-7; D gene ambiguous. CDR1 and CDR2 (germline): SGHTA, FQGTGA. The CDR3 length is 13 residues. V was clipped by 1 base and J by 3 bases, with 7 bases between them. The CDR3 sequence is CASSLISGYEQYF. The CDR3 region has the DNA TGTGCCAGCAGCTTAATTTCGGGCTACGAGCAGTACTTC.

CDR3 bases: TGTGCCACTTTTGGGGGGACTGGGGCCAACGTCCTGACTTTC. This codes for CATFGGTGANVLTF. This sequence joins TRBV5-4 and TRBJ2-6, with D possibly being TRBD2 (6 bases). Between the trimmed V and J ends, which lost 9 bases and 2 bases, there was a span of 12 bases. CDR1 SGHNT and CDR2 YYREEE come from the germline V gene (reference sequence). The CDR3 loop spans 14 amino acids.

This sequence joins TRBV4-1 and TRBJ2-7, with D perhaps matching TRBD2 (5 bases). The CDR3 contains 15 residues. V shed 1 base and J shed 0 bases, with 10 bases lying between them. Germline lookup yields CDR1 MGHRA and CDR2 YSYEKL. The DNA for the CDR3 is TGCGCCAGCAGCCAAGTCCTAGCCTACTCCTACGAGCAGTACTTC. Translation: CASSQVLAYSYEQYF.

This chain uses TRBV28 with TRBJ1-2, with a tentative D call TRBD1 (6 bases). Looked up from germline, CDR1 is MDHEN and CDR2 is SYDVKM. The CDR3 has 12 amino acids. V gave up 10 bases and J gave up 3 bases, with 12 bases separating them. In nucleotides, the CDR3 is TGTGCCATCGAAGGACAGTACTATGGCTACACCTTC. Translation: CAIEGQYYGYTF.

The chain combines TRBV7-2 with TRBJ2-1; D may be TRBD2 (5 bases). The CDR3 is 15 amino acids. CDR1 is SGHTA and CDR2 is FQGNSA in the germline V gene. V was trimmed by 1 base and J by 0 bases, leaving 7 bases between them. The CDR3 loop is CASSLDGGSYNEQFF. The CDR3 DNA sequence: TGTGCCAGCAGCTTAGACGGAGGCTCCTACAATGAGCAGTTCTTC.

This chain uses TRBV28 with TRBJ1-1, with D possibly TRBD1 on 6 matching bases. The CDR3 runs to 13 residues. Trimming removed 10 bases at V and 4 bases at J, with 16 bases between. Germline CDR1 reads MDHEN; CDR2 reads SYDVKM. The CDR3 reads CATIGQKGTEAFF. CDR3 in DNA: TGTGCCACAATAGGACAGAAAGGCACTGAAGCTTTCTTT.

The chain employs TRBV2 and TRBJ2-1, with TRBD2 as a possible D gene (6 bases). V lost 5 bases to trimming and J lost 7 bases, with 12 bases between them. This CDR3 has 13 amino acids. The germline CDR1 and CDR2 sequences are SNHLY and FYNNEI. In DNA form, the CDR3 reads TGTGCCAGCAGTAAACAGGCGGGGAATGAGCAGTTCTTC. It yields the protein CASSKQAGNEQFF.

This chain links TRBV5-1 with TRBJ2-1; 13 positions match TRBD2. Germline CDR1 SGHRS, CDR2 YFSETQ. With 5 bases clipped from V and 9 bases from J, the junction kept 8 bases outside the gene matches. The CDR3 is 15 amino acids. CDR3 loop: CASSPGLAGSVEQFF. DNA of the CDR3: TGCGCCAGCAGTCCGGGACTAGCGGGATCTGTTGAGCAGTTCTTC.

The chain carries TRBV21-1 and TRBJ2-7; the tabulated D call, TRBD1, remains unverified against the DNA. TRBV21-1 corresponds to a pseudogene. The CDR3 runs 17 residues. CDR3 coding DNA: TGTGCCAGCAGCAAAGCCCCGCGGGACAGGGGGCCGTACGAGCAGTACTTC. This gives the protein CASSKAPRDRGPYEQYF.

This clone was seen a handful of times. The V call is TRBV7-9, the J call TRBJ2-7; 9 bases align to TRBD2. The CDR3 is 15 residues long. CDR1 is SEHNR and CDR2 is FQNEAQ in the germline V gene (reference sequence). The ends lost 4 bases at V and 2 bases at J; junction bases unmatched: 6. CDR3 DNA sequence: TGTGCCAGCAGCTCAACGGGACTAGCTCCCTACGAGCAGTACTTC. Translated, it gives CASSSTGLAPYEQYF.

This chain links TRBV30 with TRBJ1-5; 11 nucleotides match TRBD1. The length of the CDR3 is 17 residues. Germline V gene sequence: CDR1 GTSNPN, CDR2 SVGIG (reference sequence). V gave up 1 base and J gave up 6 bases; unmatched junction bases: 11. This CDR3 is CAWSAPGTGGPVQPQHF. The CDR3 nucleotides read TGTGCCTGGAGTGCCCCCGGGACAGGGGGGCCAGTTCAGCCCCAGCATTTT.

V and J are TRBV3-1 (or the pseudogene TRBV3-2) and TRBJ2-7, with unresolved D. The CDR3 totals 13 residues. V was shortened by 3 bases and J by 3 bases, with 9 bases between the two germline ends. Germline V gene data show CDR1 as LGHDT and CDR2 as YNNKEL (reference sequence). DNA of the CDR3: TGTGCCAGCAGCCAGCAATACGGCTACGAGCAGTACTTC. It translates to CASSQQYGYEQYF.

This clone was found once. Here the CDR3 DNA reads TGTGCCAGCAGCCAAGGGCAACACACTGAAGCTTTCTTT. Translating gives CASSQGQHTEAFF. J is TRBJ1-1 and V is TRBV3-1 (or the pseudogene TRBV3-2); D gene uncertain. The ends were cut back, 1 base at V and 3 bases at J, with 6 bases in the middle. The CDR3 is 13 amino acids. The germline V gene encodes CDR1 LGHDT and CDR2 YNNKEL (reference sequence).

The genes are TRBV6-5 and TRBJ1-2, with 7 bases lining up with TRBD1. The CDR3 length is 15 residues. Germline trimming cut 0 bases from V and 4 bases from J; bases unmatched to any gene: 5. The germline V gene has CDR1 MNHEY and CDR2 SVGAGI. CDR3 protein: CASSYSRQGGYGYTF. The CDR3 DNA reads as TGTGCCAGCAGTTACTCGAGACAGGGAGGCTATGGCTACACCTTC.

This chain uses TRBV10-3 with TRBJ1-2; D ambiguous. Trimming removed 0 bases at V and 6 bases at J, with 11 bases between. The CDR3 is made up of 14 amino acids. The germline V gene encodes CDR1 ENHRY and CDR2 SYGVKD. CDR3 loop: CAISESVAADGYTF. The CDR3, as DNA: TGTGCCATCAGTGAGTCTGTGGCCGCGGATGGCTACACCTTC.

The chain couples TRBV7-8 to TRBJ2-7; 9 nucleotides align to TRBD2. CDR1 and CDR2 from the germline V gene are SGHVS and FQNEAQ. V shed 5 bases, J shed 0 bases, and the junction held 5 bases outside the gene matches. The CDR3 has 15 amino acids. CDR3 residues: CASSRGREGSYEQYF. The CDR3, as DNA: TGTGCCAGCAGCCGGGGGCGGGAGGGCTCCTACGAGCAGTACTTC. The full variable domain, with the rest looked up from reference TRBV7-8 and TRBJ2-7, is GAGVSQSPRYKVAKRGQDVALRCDPISGHVSLFWYQQALGQGPEFLTYFQNEAQLDKSGLPSDRFFAERPEGSVSTLKIQRTQQEDSAVYLCASSRGREGSYEQYFGPGTRLTVT.

Here the CDR3 reads CAWSERGGWNSPLHF. CDR3 bases: TGTGCCTGGAGTGAGAGAGGGGGCTGGAATTCACCCCTCCACTTT. The chain is built from TRBV30 and TRBJ1-6; 7 bases are shared with TRBD1. Per the germline V gene, CDR1 is GTSNPN and CDR2 is SVGIG (reference sequence). CDR3 size: 15 residues. Trimming removed 1 base from V and 7 bases from J; junction bases left unmatched: 7.

The V call is TRBV30, the J call TRBJ2-7; 9 bases are a match to TRBD2. The CDR3 consists of 15 residues. The V gene's germline CDR1 is GTSNPN and CDR2 SVGIG (reference sequence). Trimming removed 4 bases from V and 3 bases from J; junction bases left unmatched: 10. The CDR3 is CAWKVGLAGNYEQYF. Written as DNA, the CDR3 is TGTGCCTGGAAGGTCGGCCTAGCGGGGAACTACGAGCAGTACTTC.

A single count supports this clone. This chain uses TRBV28 with TRBJ1-1; D perhaps matches TRBD1 (6 bases). Per the germline V gene, CDR1 is MDHEN and CDR2 is SYDVKM. V was clipped by 2 bases and J by 0 bases, with 7 bases between them. This CDR3 is 14 amino acids long. In nucleotides, the CDR3 is TGTGCCAGCAGTTTACGACAGGTGAACACTGAAGCTTTCTTT. Its translation: CASSLRQVNTEAFF. Variable domain in full (rest from reference TRBV28 and TRBJ1-1): DVKVTQSSRYLVKRTGEKVFLECVQDMDHENMFWYRQDPGLGLRLIYFSYDVKMKEKGDIPEGYSVSREKKERFSLILESASTNQTSMYLCASSLRQVNTEAFFGQGTRLTVV.